This TCR beta chain is from a study of identical twins. The germline CDR1 and CDR2 sequences are DFQATT and SNEGSKA (reference sequence). This CDR3 spans 15 amino acids. V was pared by 2 bases and J by 7 bases, with 11 bases of the junction left unmatched. This clonotype was counted between two and nine times. One entry per CDR3 protein, called by TCRdb with MiXCR from the 5' RACE reads. The table lists 400,000 to 650,000 distinct CDR3 sequences, 20% to 25% of them singletons. The data also belong to a second study, concerning T cells expressing NK-cell markers. That investigation notes: Seven sequenced donors out of eight were HCMV-seropositive, one seronegative.

The receptor comes from a woman between 18 and 29 years old in good health. The sequencing input was CD4+ T cells sorted from blood. V gene TRBV20-1 combines with J gene TRBJ2-1; 7 nucleotides align to TRBD1. CDR3 in DNA: TGCAGTGCTAGAAAAGGGGGCATTTCTAGGAATGAGCAGTTCTTC. Translated, it gives CSARKGGISRNEQFF.